The rows below give T cell receptor beta chains drawn from one sample of a study of early T cells in non-severe SARS-CoV-2 infection. TCRdb called the 5' RACE reads again in MiXCR, with one record for every CDR3 protein. The sample gives fewer than 35,000 distinct CDR3 sequences, 5.5% to 6% of which show up once; roughly 13% is in the top ten. Specimen: whole blood. The receptors stem from an adult who was a healthcare worker with PCR-confirmed SARS-CoV-2 infection or an uninfected control (not recorded which). Both conserved end residues are part of each CDR3. D genes are given only for firm matches. Rows give clone size only sometimes, using once, few, many, or a class for an expanded clone.

CDR3 protein: CASSLGQGRYEQYF
CDR3 DNA: TGCGCCAGCAGCCTCGGGCAGGGCCGCTACGAGCAGTACTTC
D gene: NA
clone size: many
J gene: TRBJ2-7
V gene: TRBV5-1

CDR3 protein: CASSELGLAGGPREQFF
CDR3 DNA: TGCGCCAGCTCGGAATTAGGGCTAGCGGGGGGGCCCCGTGAGCAGTTCTTC
D gene: TRBD2
clone size: many
J gene: TRBJ2-1
V gene: TRBV10-2

CDR3 protein: CASAQGPGETQYF
CDR3 DNA: TGTGCCAGCGCCCAGGGCCCGGGGGAGACCCAGTACTTC
D gene: NA
clone size: many
J gene: TRBJ2-5
V gene: TRBV7-2

CDR3 protein: CSAGDMGLVETQYF
CDR3 DNA: TGCAGTGCTGGGGACATGGGGTTAGTAGAGACCCAGTACTTC
D gene: NA
clone size: NA
J gene: TRBJ2-5
V gene: TRBV20-1

CDR3 protein: CAITPEDTSTDTQYF
CDR3 DNA: TGTGCCATCACCCCCGAGGACACCAGCACAGATACGCAGTATTTT
D gene: NA
clone size: NA
J gene: TRBJ2-3
V gene: TRBV10-3

CDR3 protein: CASSLNSGMRTTEAFF
CDR3 DNA: TGTGCCAGCAGCTTAAATTCGGGTATGAGGACCACTGAAGCTTTCTTT
D gene: NA
clone size: NA
J gene: TRBJ1-1
V gene: TRBV7-3

CDR3 protein: CASGRTIAYEQYF
CDR3 DNA: TGTGCCAGCGGCCGGACCATCGCCTACGAGCAGTACTTC
D gene: NA
clone size: many
J gene: TRBJ2-7
V gene: TRBV27

CDR3 protein: CASSQGPPGTGVSYNEQFF
CDR3 DNA: TGCGCCAGCAGCCAAGGACCCCCTGGGACAGGGGTCTCCTACAATGAGCAGTTCTTC
D gene: TRBD1
clone size: many
J gene: TRBJ2-1
V gene: TRBV4-1

CDR3 protein: CASVEQGKYEQYF
CDR3 DNA: TGTGCCAGCGTCGAGCAGGGGAAATACGAGCAGTACTTC
D gene: NA
clone size: many
J gene: TRBJ2-7
V gene: TRBV25-1

CDR3 protein: CASSEQGLSNQPQHF
CDR3 DNA: TGTGCCAGCAGTGAACAGGGCTTGAGCAATCAGCCCCAGCATTTT
D gene: NA
clone size: NA
J gene: TRBJ1-5
V gene: TRBV2

CDR3 protein: CASSWTGTRRTGELFF
CDR3 DNA: TGCGCCAGCAGCTGGACCGGGACTAGGCGTACCGGGGAGCTGTTTTTT
D gene: TRBD2
clone size: few
J gene: TRBJ2-2
V gene: TRBV5-1

CDR3 protein: CSVNGETQYF
CDR3 DNA: TGCAGCGTTAACGGAGAGACCCAGTACTTC
D gene: NA
clone size: NA
J gene: TRBJ2-5
V gene: TRBV29-1

CDR3 protein: CASSMWGQLSGANVLTF
CDR3 DNA: TGTGCCAGTAGTATGTGGGGACAGCTCTCTGGGGCCAACGTCCTGACTTTC
D gene: TRBD1
clone size: many
J gene: TRBJ2-6
V gene: TRBV19

CDR3 protein: CATTRDSGTEAFF
CDR3 DNA: TGTGCCACCACAAGGGACAGCGGAACTGAAGCTTTCTTT
D gene: TRBD1
clone size: many
J gene: TRBJ1-1
V gene: TRBV5-1

CDR3 protein: CASGWDRLRDEQFF
CDR3 DNA: TGTGCTAGTGGTTGGGACAGGCTGAGGGATGAGCAGTTCTTC
D gene: TRBD1
clone size: many
J gene: TRBJ2-1
V gene: TRBV12-5

CDR3 protein: CASRSTSGGHNEQFF
CDR3 DNA: TGTGCCAGCAGGTCGACTAGCGGGGGCCATAATGAGCAGTTCTTC
D gene: TRBD2
clone size: many
J gene: TRBJ2-1
V gene: TRBV28

CDR3 protein: CASSRGLWTEQFF
CDR3 DNA: TGTGCCAGCAGCCGCGGACTATGGACTGAGCAGTTCTTC
D gene: NA
clone size: many
J gene: TRBJ2-1
V gene: TRBV6-5

CDR3 protein: CAWSVKGNGNQPQHF
CDR3 DNA: TGTGCCTGGAGTGTAAAAGGGAATGGCAATCAGCCCCAGCATTTT
D gene: NA
clone size: many
J gene: TRBJ1-5
V gene: TRBV30

CDR3 protein: CASGVAGSNNYGYTF
CDR3 DNA: TGTGCCAGCGGTGTAGCAGGGTCCAACAACTATGGCTACACCTTC
D gene: NA
clone size: many
J gene: TRBJ1-2
V gene: TRBV6-6

CDR3 protein: CASSLMGQRTEAFF
CDR3 DNA: TGTGCCAGCAGCTTAATGGGACAGCGGACTGAAGCTTTCTTT
D gene: TRBD1
clone size: many
J gene: TRBJ1-1
V gene: TRBV7-3

CDR3 protein: CASSTGVAGSPQHF
CDR3 DNA: TGTGCCAGTAGTACTGGGGTTGCGGGTAGTCCCCAGCATTTT
D gene: NA
clone size: many
J gene: TRBJ1-5
V gene: TRBV19

CDR3 protein: CASTSTRNEQYF
CDR3 DNA: TGTGCCAGCACCTCGACTCGGAACGAGCAGTACTTC
D gene: NA
clone size: many
J gene: TRBJ2-7
V gene: TRBV28

CDR3 protein: CAWSGGQPYEQYF
CDR3 DNA: TGTGCCTGGAGTGGAGGACAGCCCTACGAGCAGTACTTC
D gene: NA
clone size: many
J gene: TRBJ2-7
V gene: TRBV30

CDR3 protein: CASSLEGRGTQETQYF
CDR3 DNA: TGTGCCAGCAGCTTGGAGGGCCGGGGCACTCAAGAGACCCAGTACTTC
D gene: NA
clone size: many
J gene: TRBJ2-5
V gene: TRBV5-4

CDR3 protein: CATSLDRTSGTRATQYF
CDR3 DNA: TGTGCCACCAGCCTCGATCGGACTAGCGGAACCCGTGCGACCCAGTACTTC
D gene: TRBD2
clone size: many
J gene: TRBJ2-5
V gene: TRBV15

CDR3 protein: CASSWTGKAKNIQYF
CDR3 DNA: TGTGCCAGCAGCTGGACAGGGAAGGCCAAAAACATTCAGTACTTC
D gene: TRBD1
clone size: few
J gene: TRBJ2-4
V gene: TRBV28

CDR3 protein: CSARDLRGTYSPLHF
CDR3 DNA: TGCAGTGCTAGAGATTTGCGGGGTACCTATTCACCCCTCCACTTT
D gene: NA
clone size: many
J gene: TRBJ1-6
V gene: TRBV20-1

CDR3 protein: CASSQVSRKNTEAFF
CDR3 DNA: TGTGCCAGCAGCCAAGTTTCCAGGAAGAACACTGAAGCTTTCTTT
D gene: NA
clone size: many
J gene: TRBJ1-1
V gene: TRBV3-1

CDR3 protein: CASSSLNNEQFF
CDR3 DNA: TGTGCCAGCAGCTCGCTCAACAATGAGCAGTTCTTC
D gene: NA
clone size: few
J gene: TRBJ2-1
V gene: TRBV11-2

CDR3 protein: CSARDQDKLGTDTQYF
CDR3 DNA: TGCAGTGCTAGAGATCAGGACAAGCTTGGCACAGATACGCAGTATTTT
D gene: NA
clone size: many
J gene: TRBJ2-3
V gene: TRBV20-1

CDR3 protein: CASSVEAGGYEQYF
CDR3 DNA: TGTGCCAGCAGCGTAGAGGCGGGGGGATACGAGCAGTACTTC
D gene: TRBD2
clone size: many
J gene: TRBJ2-7
V gene: TRBV9

CDR3 protein: CASSLVSGAYNEQFF
CDR3 DNA: TGTGCCAGCAGCTTGGTTAGCGGGGCCTACAATGAGCAGTTCTTC
D gene: TRBD2
clone size: many
J gene: TRBJ2-1
V gene: TRBV5-4